Below are 24 T cell receptor beta chains sequenced from a single sample in a study of T cells after yellow fever vaccination. One entry per CDR3 protein results from TCRdb running MiXCR on the 5' RACE reads. The sample holds just under 600,000 distinct CDR3 sequences; approximately 15% are singletons and the top ten take more than 13%. The sample in question was PBMCs, obtained on the day of the yellow fever booster vaccination. These TCRs come from a man aged 25-40 years who received the YFV17D yellow fever vaccine.

As regards this clonotype: Germline is not matched at one junction end, which may reflect a read error. CDR3: CASSSQTAQGNNEQFF. The CDR3 DNA sequence: TGTGCTAGCAGCTCCCAAACCGCACAGGGGAACAATGAGCAGTTCTTC. The chain recombines TRBV7-7 with TRBJ2-1; 7 positions match TRBD1. The CDR3 runs to 16 residues. CDR1 and CDR2 (germline): SSHAT, FNYEAQ (reference sequence).

Concerning this clonotype itself: At one end the junction does not follow the germline gene, possibly because of a read error. The chain joins TRBV12-3 or TRBV12-4 to TRBJ1-6; D gene ambiguous. This CDR3 comprises 14 residues. CDR3 coding DNA: TGTGCCAGCAGTTTATGGGGTAAAAATTCAACCCTCCACTTT. Translating it yields CASSLWGKNSTLHF.

There are a few counts of this clonotype. The CDR3 region is CASSSPGQGPPQPQHF. The CDR3 DNA is TGTGCCAGCAGCTCTCCGGGACAGGGACCACCCCAGCCCCAGCATTTT. The chain uses TRBV5-4 and TRBJ1-5; 9 nucleotides match TRBD1. The V gene end was trimmed by 3 bases and the J gene end by 7 bases; junction bases not matched to a gene: 11. This CDR3 contains 16 residues. In germline, CDR1 is SGHNT, CDR2 YYREEE (reference sequence).

This clonotype showed up just a few times. The genes are TRBV28 and TRBJ2-7; possible D gene TRBD1, 5 bases. V shed 9 bases and J shed 4 bases, with 10 bases lying between them. This CDR3 is 11 amino acids long. Germline CDR1 and CDR2: MDHEN and SYDVKM. Written as DNA, the CDR3 is TGTGCCAGTACGACAGATTACGAGCAGTACTTC. Translation gives CASTTDYEQYF. Supplemented by reference TRBV28 and TRBJ2-7, the full variable domain reads DVKVTQSSRYLVKRTGEKVFLECVQDMDHENMFWYRQDPGLGLRLIYFSYDVKMKEKGDIPEGYSVSREKKERFSLILESASTNQTSMYLCASTTDYEQYFGPGTRLTVT.

The chain joins TRBV27 to TRBJ2-7; TRBD1 aligns across 9 bases. The CDR3 loop spans 14 amino acids. The J segment lost 4 bases and the V segment lost 1 base, leaving 2 bases of the junction unmatched. Germline CDR1 MNHEY, CDR2 SMNVEV (reference sequence). The CDR3 sequence: CASSLYRGPYEQYF. In DNA form, the CDR3 reads TGTGCCAGCAGTTTATACAGGGGGCCTTACGAGCAGTACTTC.

This clonotype occurred many times. V and J are TRBV20-1 and TRBJ2-7; the D gene is possibly TRBD2 (6 bases). The V and J ends lost 6 bases and 7 bases respectively, with 19 bases between them. CDR3 size: 13 residues. The V gene's germline CDR1 is DFQATT and CDR2 SNEGSKA (reference sequence). CDR3 amino acids: CSARGSSLWEQYF. The CDR3, as DNA: TGCAGTGCGCGGGGCTCCTCGCTCTGGGAGCAGTACTTC.

In its sample, this clonotype was seen a few times. V is TRBV6-4 and J is TRBJ2-1; 8 bases are shared with TRBD2. Germline loops: CDR1 MRHNA, CDR2 SNTAGT. There are 14 residues in the CDR3. The V segment lost 10 bases and the J segment 5 bases; nucleotides outside the gene matches: 10. The CDR3 loop reads CATSGPGFDNEQFF. CDR3 bases: TGTGCCACTAGCGGGCCAGGGTTCGACAATGAGCAGTTCTTC.

The J gene is TRBJ2-7, the V gene TRBV4-2, with D possibly being TRBD1 (5 bases). The CDR3 is 15 residues long. Germline CDR1 reads LGHNA; CDR2 reads YNFKEQ. Deletions cut 1 base from V and 5 bases from J, with 15 bases between. CDR3 sequence reads: CASSQASGQGHEQYF. The CDR3 DNA sequence: TGTGCCAGCAGCCAAGCCTCGGGCCAGGGCCACGAGCAGTACTTC.

This clonotype was counted a few times. The chain uses TRBV7-2 and TRBJ1-2, with D uncertain. Germline-derived CDR1 and CDR2 are SGHTA and FQGNSA. The CDR3 loop spans 14 amino acids. Between the trimmed V and J ends, which lost 5 bases and 0 bases, there was a span of 10 bases. CDR3 region: CASSGSVANYGYTF. The CDR3 DNA reads as TGTGCCAGCAGCGGGAGCGTTGCTAACTATGGCTACACCTTC. Full variable domain (missing parts from reference TRBV7-2 and TRBJ1-2): GAGVSQSPSNKVTEKGKDVELRCDPISGHTALYWYRQSLGQGLEFLIYFQGNSAPDKSGLPSDRFSAERTGGSVSTLTIQRTQQEDSAVYLCASSGSVANYGYTFGSGTRLTVV.

There are a few counts of this clonotype. The rearrangement joins TRBV12-3 or TRBV12-4 to TRBJ2-1; 7 bases fit TRBD2. CDR3 length: 13 amino acids. V shed 7 bases and J 5 bases; nucleotides not matched to a gene: 5. CDR3 sequence (DNA): TGTGCCAGCATGGGAGGGCCGGACAATGAGCAGTTCTTC. Amino acids: CASMGGPDNEQFF.

This clonotype occurred a few times. The CDR3 loop reads CASSLSGTRDSYNEQFF. The CDR3 nucleotides are TGTGCCAGCAGCTTATCAGGGACTAGAGACTCCTACAATGAGCAGTTCTTC. This chain joins TRBV7-3 and TRBJ2-1, with 8 bases matching TRBD2. The CDR3 extends over 17 amino acids. Germline V gene sequence: CDR1 SGHTA, CDR2 FQGTGA. Germline trimming cut 2 bases from V and 0 bases from J; bases unmatched to any gene: 6.

This clonotype was observed a handful of times. The CDR3 DNA reads TGTGCCAGCAGCAAAGTTAGTTGGCCCTACGAGCAGTACTTC. Encoded protein: CASSKVSWPYEQYF. The chain uses TRBV21-1 and TRBJ2-7. TRBV21-1 is a documented pseudogene. CDR3 length equals 14 residues.

CDR3 residues: CASGEYEQFF. The CDR3 coding sequence is TGTGCCAGCGGGGAGTATGAGCAGTTCTTC. The chain uses TRBV6-2 or TRBV6-3 and TRBJ2-1, with D possibly matching TRBD2 (5 bases). Trimming left V 8 bases short and J 8 bases short, with 7 bases between. The length of the CDR3 is 10 residues. Germline V lookup: CDR1 MNHEY, CDR2 SVGEGT.

This clonotype has only a few counts. CDR3 sequence reads: CASSFSGSRIAETQYF. CDR3 bases: TGCGCCAGCAGCTTTAGCGGGAGTAGGATTGCGGAGACCCAGTACTTC. This chain connects TRBV5-1 to TRBJ2-5; TRBD2 matches 9 bases. J gave up 5 bases and V 2 bases, and 10 bases lay outside the gene matches. There are 16 residues in the CDR3. Germline V gives CDR1 SGHRS, CDR2 YFSETQ.

This sequence joins TRBV5-1 and TRBJ2-1; TRBD2 matches at 14 bases. Looked up from germline, CDR1 is SGHRS and CDR2 is YFSETQ. CDR3 size: 17 residues. The trim removed 4 bases at V and 8 bases at J, leaving 11 bases unmatched. The CDR3 DNA reads TGCGCCAGCAGCAGACTAGCGGGAGGGCCGGGTTCAGATGAGCAGTTCTTC. This translates into CASSRLAGGPGSDEQFF.

The J gene is TRBJ2-6, the V gene TRBV5-1; no clear D gene. From germline, CDR1 is SGHRS and CDR2 YFSETQ. V was pared by 4 bases and J by 4 bases, with 9 bases between. CDR3 length: 14 residues. As DNA, the CDR3 is TGCGCCAGCAGCGGGATGGGAGGGGCCAACGTCCTGACTTTC. Amino acid sequence: CASSGMGGANVLTF.

This clonotype was detected ten times or more. The chain carries TRBV12-3 or TRBV12-4 and TRBJ2-1; 7 nucleotides line up with TRBD1. The CDR3 is made up of 15 amino acids. Trimming cost V 3 bases and J 3 bases; bases outside gene matches: 5. CDR3 residues: CASSFRDSYYNEQFF. The CDR3 region has the DNA TGTGCCAGCAGTTTCCGGGACAGCTACTACAATGAGCAGTTCTTC.

V gene TRBV7-2 combines with J gene TRBJ2-7; 9 bases line up with TRBD1. The CDR3 is 16 residues long. Trimming took 0 bases from V and 4 from J; bases not matched to a gene: 7. The V gene's germline CDR1 is SGHTA and CDR2 FQGNSA. DNA for the CDR3: TGTGCCAGCAGCTTAGCGGGTGGACAGGGGAGATACGAGCAGTACTTC. Translated, it gives CASSLAGGQGRYEQYF.

This clonotype was counted only a few times. The rearrangement links TRBV4-3 to TRBJ2-7; a possible D gene is TRBD1 (5 bases). Looked up from germline, CDR1 is LGHNA and CDR2 is YSLEER. There are 14 residues in the CDR3. Deletions cut 4 bases from V and 0 bases from J, with 10 bases between. CDR3 bases: TGCGCCAGCAGCCGCCGACAGAGCTCCTACGAGCAGTACTTC. Translation: CASSRRQSSYEQYF.

This clonotype was seen only a few times. V usage is TRBV12-5 and J usage is TRBJ2-7, with TRBD2 matching over 11 bases. The CDR3 is 19 amino acids. The J segment lost 0 bases and the V segment lost 0 bases, leaving 10 bases of the junction unmatched. Germline V gene data show CDR1 as LGHNT and CDR2 as FRNRAP. CDR3 amino acids: CASGLVGLAGGFTSYEQYF. In nucleotides, the CDR3 is TGTGCTAGTGGTTTGGTAGGGCTAGCGGGAGGATTTACCTCCTACGAGCAGTACTTC.

The V gene is TRBV7-3, the J gene TRBJ2-5, with a weak D call TRBD2 (5 bases). V was cut by 3 bases and J by 8 bases, with 16 bases left in between. Germline V gives CDR1 SGHTA, CDR2 FQGTGA. The CDR3 has 14 amino acids. For the CDR3, the DNA is TGTGCCAGCAGCTTTCTAGCCGGCGTTGATACCCAGTACTTC. This sequence encodes CASSFLAGVDTQYF.

The genes are TRBV4-1 and TRBJ2-6; TRBD2 matches at 13 bases. The V gene's germline CDR1 is MGHRA and CDR2 YSYEKL. The V gene end was trimmed by 4 bases and the J gene end by 0 bases; junction bases not matched to a gene: 12. This CDR3 has 21 residues. In DNA form, the CDR3 reads TGCGCCAGCAGCCCGGCCTCCGGACTAGCGGGAGCGAACTCTGGGGCCAACGTCCTGACTTTC. As protein: CASSPASGLAGANSGANVLTF.

The CDR3 nucleotides are TGTGCCAGCAGTTTAGCGAGCGGGGTCCGACAGTTCTTC. Its translation: CASSLASGVRQFF. V and J are TRBV12-3 or TRBV12-4 and TRBJ2-1, with TRBD2 identical over 7 bases. This CDR3 region has 13 residues. Trimming removed 0 bases from V and 13 bases from J; junction bases left unmatched: 6.

The V call is TRBV3-1, the J call TRBJ2-7, with 9 positions matching TRBD2. The CDR3 totals 15 residues. With V trimmed by 0 bases and J by 5 bases, 5 bases remained unmatched. The germline CDR1 and CDR2 sequences are LGHDT and YNNKEL (reference sequence). CDR3 coding DNA: TGTGCCAGCAGCCAAGAATTGCGGGAGGGTAACGAGCAGTACTTC. Amino acid sequence: CASSQELREGNEQYF.